The 29 T cell receptor beta chains below come from one sample, sequenced in a study of blood T cell repertoires in COVID-19. Clones were read by immunoSEQ multiplex PCR, and TCRdb kept only the in-frame ones, dropping some. The sample lists some 50,000 clones, about four fifths occurring once. The specimen sequenced was peripheral blood. These receptors all stem from a man aged 45-65 years with acute or convalescent COVID-19.

This rearrangement joins TRBV9 to TRBJ2-2, with D possibly TRBD1 on 5 matching bases. V was pared by 0 bases and J by 6 bases, with 9 bases between. This CDR3 contains 14 residues. Germline V gives CDR1 SGDLS, CDR2 YYNGEE. CDR3 nucleotides: TGTGCCAGCAGCGTAGAACAGGCTGCCGGGGAGCTGTTTTTT. It specifies CASSVEQAAGELFF.

This clone came up a few times. The rearrangement joins TRBV28 to TRBJ2-7, with D possibly being TRBD2 (5 bases). The ends were cut back, 4 bases at V and 0 bases at J, with 16 bases in the middle. In germline, CDR1 is MDHEN, CDR2 SYDVKM. The CDR3 runs to 16 residues. The CDR3: CASSSRYVGSSYEQYF. CDR3 in DNA: TGTGCCAGCAGTTCCCGTTATGTTGGGAGCTCCTACGAGCAGTACTTC.

The chain employs TRBV10-3 and TRBJ2-7, with 7 bases fitting TRBD2. This CDR3 contains 14 residues. The V gene's germline CDR1 is ENHRY and CDR2 SYGVKD. V gave up 6 bases and J gave up 4 bases; unmatched junction bases: 9. DNA for the CDR3: TGTGCCATCAGACCCCAGCTAGCGGTATACGAGCAGTACTTC. Protein: CAIRPQLAVYEQYF.

This rearrangement joins TRBV3-1 (or the pseudogene TRBV3-2) to TRBJ2-3; TRBD2 matches at 8 bases. V lost 2 bases, J lost 2 bases, and 6 bases stayed unmatched. Germline CDR1 LGHDT, CDR2 YNNKEL (reference sequence). The CDR3 is made up of 16 amino acids. DNA for the CDR3: TGTGCCAGCAGCCAAACGGGCGGGAGGACCACAGATACGCAGTATTTT. Encoded protein: CASSQTGGRTTDTQYF.

A few counts support this clone. The V and J genes are TRBV11-2 and TRBJ2-5; TRBD1 agrees at 7 bases. Germline lookup yields CDR1 SGHAT and CDR2 FQNNGV. The CDR3 loop spans 15 amino acids. J gave up 1 base and V 4 bases, and 6 bases lay outside the gene matches. CDR3 DNA sequence: TGTGCCAGCAGCTACCTCCGGGACAGCCAAGAGACCCAGTACTTC. Translation: CASSYLRDSQETQYF.

This chain links TRBV19 with TRBJ2-5, with TRBD2 matching 12 bases. The CDR3 sequence is 14 residues long. With 7 bases clipped from V and 3 bases from J, the junction kept 3 bases outside the gene matches. Per germline, CDR1 LNHDA and CDR2 SQIVND (reference sequence). The CDR3 loop reads CASKGLAGKETQYF. The CDR3 bases are TGTGCCAGTAAAGGACTAGCGGGGAAAGAGACCCAGTACTTC. The full variable domain, rest sourced from reference TRBV19 and TRBJ2-5, is DGGITQSPKYLFRKEGQNVTLSCEQNLNHDAMYWYRQDPGQGLRLIYYSQIVNDFQKGDIAEGYSVSREKKESFPLTVTSAQKNPTAFYLCASKGLAGKETQYFGPGTRLLVL.

V usage is TRBV28 and J usage is TRBJ1-1; D is perhaps TRBD1 (5 bases). Trimming stripped 4 bases from V and 11 bases from J, with 14 bases between. This CDR3 contains 12 residues. Germline values: CDR1 MDHEN, CDR2 SYDVKM. In nucleotides, the CDR3 is TGTGCCAGCAGTTCCCCCAGGGTACGGGCTTTCTTT. Protein product: CASSSPRVRAFF.

DNA of the CDR3: TGCGCCAGCAGCGGTAGGATGTGGACAGACCAAGAGACCCAGTACTTC. It specifies CASSGRMWTDQETQYF. The rearrangement uses TRBV5-1 and TRBJ2-5; a weak D match, TRBD1 (6 bases). Between the trimmed V and J ends, which lost 4 bases and 0 bases, there was a span of 16 bases. The germline CDR1 and CDR2 sequences are SGHRS and YFSETQ. The CDR3 runs to 16 residues.

As regards this clone: Germline is not matched at one junction end, which may reflect a read error. CDR3 protein: CASSTAAF. In nucleotides, the CDR3 is TGTGCCAGCAGTACAGCAGCCTTC. The rearrangement links TRBV7-9 to TRBJ1-2; D is unresolved. In germline, CDR1 is SEHNR, CDR2 FQNEAQ (reference sequence). CDR3 length: 8 residues. Together with reference TRBV7-9 and TRBJ1-2, the CDR3 gives the full variable domain: DTGVSQNPRHKITKRGQNVTFRCDPISEHNRLYWYRQTLGQGPEFLTYFQNEAQLEKSRLLSDRFSAERPKGSFSTLEIQRTEQGDSAMYLCASSTAAFGSGTRLTVV.

The CDR3 DNA is TGTGCCAGCAGCTCGGGATGGGTTAGCTATGGCTACACCTTC. It codes for CASSSGWVSYGYTF. The rearrangement joins TRBV7-2 to TRBJ1-2; D not resolved. Trimming removed 4 bases from V and 4 bases from J, with 13 bases in between. Germline CDR1 and CDR2: SGHTA and FQGNSA. This CDR3 spans 14 amino acids.

This chain uses TRBV30 with TRBJ1-1, with D unclear. The CDR3 is 13 amino acids. The V gene lost 0 bases and the J gene lost 5 bases, with 10 bases spanning the gap. The germline V gene encodes CDR1 GTSNPN and CDR2 SVGIG (reference sequence). For the CDR3, the DNA is TGTGCCTGGAGTGTACTGCGTTGGACTGAAGCTTTCTTT. As protein: CAWSVLRWTEAFF.

V usage is TRBV2 and J usage is TRBJ1-2; a weak D match, TRBD1 (5 bases). Deletions cut 7 bases from V and 4 bases from J, with 16 bases between. CDR1 and CDR2 from the germline V gene are SNHLY and FYNNEI. The CDR3 contains 14 residues. CDR3 DNA sequence: TGTGCCAGCAACCCAAAGGGGTCAATCTATGGCTACACCTTC. Protein: CASNPKGSIYGYTF.

The CDR3 bases are TGCAGCGTTGATCTCCCCTTCGACAGGGGCTCCTACAATGAGCAGTTCTTC. It is translated as CSVDLPFDRGSYNEQFF. The gene calls are TRBV29-1 and TRBJ2-1, with TRBD1 identical over 8 bases. There are 17 residues in the CDR3. With V trimmed by 3 bases and J by 0 bases, 10 bases remained unmatched. From germline, CDR1 is SQVTM and CDR2 ANQGSEA.

J is TRBJ2-1 and V is TRBV11-3; a weak D match, TRBD1 (5 bases). Germline-derived CDR1 and CDR2 are SGHNT and YENEEA. This CDR3 is built from 15 residues. Trimming took 3 bases from V and 7 from J, leaving 16 bases between them. The CDR3 nucleotides read TGTGCCAGCAGCTTTTCGACAGTGAGACGTAATGAGCAGTTCTTC. Protein sequence: CASSFSTVRRNEQFF. The variable domain in full, with the rest retrieved from reference TRBV11-3 and TRBJ2-1, is EAGVVQSPRYKIIEKKQPVAFWCNPISGHNTLYWYLQNLGQGPELLIRYENEEAVDDSQLPKDRFSAERLKGVDSTLKIQPAELGDSAVYLCASSFSTVRRNEQFFGPGTRLTVL.

Judged by abundance, this clone is medium-sized. The gene calls are TRBV28 and TRBJ2-1; the D is unclear. Per germline, CDR1 MDHEN and CDR2 SYDVKM. The CDR3 extends over 14 amino acids. Trimming took 6 bases from V and 0 from J, leaving 9 bases between them. The chain's CDR3 is CASSWASSYNEQFF. The CDR3, as DNA: TGTGCCAGCAGCTGGGCCAGCTCCTACAATGAGCAGTTCTTC. Supplemented by reference TRBV28 and TRBJ2-1, the full variable domain reads DVKVTQSSRYLVKRTGEKVFLECVQDMDHENMFWYRQDPGLGLRLIYFSYDVKMKEKGDIPEGYSVSREKKERFSLILESASTNQTSMYLCASSWASSYNEQFFGPGTRLTVL.

The rearrangement links TRBV21-1 to TRBJ2-6; the D segment call TRBD1 is taken from the table without a DNA check. TRBV21-1 is a listed pseudogene. CDR3 length: 18 residues. In DNA form, the CDR3 reads TGTGCCAGCAGCAAAGAAGGGACAGGGGGCGGTGGGGCCAACGTCCTGACTTTC. It codes for CASSKEGTGGGGANVLTF.

The rearrangement joins TRBV6-5 to TRBJ2-5; 14 bases line up with TRBD2. CDR3 size: 14 residues. V lost 6 bases and J lost 9; bases outside the gene matches: 6. Looked up from germline, CDR1 is MNHEY and CDR2 is SVGAGI. The CDR3 protein is CASRLTSGGAAQYF. The CDR3 nucleotides read TGTGCCAGCAGGCTGACTAGCGGGGGGGCGGCCCAGTACTTC.

This chain links TRBV24-1 with TRBJ2-6; unclear D gene. CDR1 and CDR2 from the germline V gene are KGHDR and SFDVKD. V was trimmed by 5 bases and J by 2 bases, leaving 9 bases between them. CDR3 length equals 15 residues. This CDR3 is CATSAHSAGANVLTF. CDR3 bases: TGTGCCACCAGTGCTCATTCGGCTGGGGCCAACGTCCTGACTTTC.

This chain connects TRBV4-1 to TRBJ1-5; TRBD1 is a possible D gene (5 bases). Trimming took 0 bases from V and 9 from J, leaving 18 bases between them. The length of the CDR3 is 16 residues. Germline values: CDR1 MGHRA, CDR2 YSYEKL. The CDR3 DNA follows: TGCGCCAGCAGCCAAGAGATCGGGGGACGTAGGAGGCCCCAGCATTTT. Its protein product is CASSQEIGGRRRPQHF.

V usage is TRBV5-1 and J usage is TRBJ2-3; 7 bases agree with TRBD1. V lost 7 bases to trimming and J lost 0 bases; unmatched junction nucleotides: 2. Germline lookup yields CDR1 SGHRS and CDR2 YFSETQ. The CDR3 has 13 residues. The chain's CDR3 is CASRTGSTDTQYF. CDR3 nucleotide sequence: TGCGCCAGCCGGACAGGTAGCACAGATACGCAGTATTTT.

The chain combines TRBV7-2 with TRBJ2-2; 12 nucleotides agree with TRBD2. This CDR3 region has 17 residues. Germline CDR1 SGHTA, CDR2 FQGNSA. The V segment lost 5 bases and the J segment 0 bases; nucleotides outside the gene matches: 4. The CDR3 spells CASSPRTSGTNTGELFF. For the CDR3, the DNA is TGTGCCAGCAGCCCCCGGACTAGCGGGACGAACACCGGGGAGCTGTTTTTT.

V and J are TRBV7-8 and TRBJ1-2; 10 bases are a match to TRBD1. Germline values: CDR1 SGHVS, CDR2 FQNEAQ. Germline trimming cut 2 bases from V and 0 bases from J; bases unmatched to any gene: 6. This CDR3 is 17 amino acids long. The CDR3 reads CASSLSGTGAANYGYTF. The CDR3, as DNA: TGTGCCAGCAGCTTAAGCGGGACAGGGGCTGCTAACTATGGCTACACCTTC.

The J gene is TRBJ2-5, the V gene TRBV7-8, with TRBD2 matching over 9 bases. The V gene's germline CDR1 is SGHVS and CDR2 FQNEAQ. This CDR3 spans 15 amino acids. V shed 3 bases, J shed 5 bases, and the junction held 7 bases outside the gene matches. The CDR3 is CASSFLSGSGETQYF. The CDR3 DNA reads as TGTGCCAGCAGCTTCCTTAGCGGGAGTGGCGAGACCCAGTACTTC. Full variable domain (missing parts from reference TRBV7-8 and TRBJ2-5): GAGVSQSPRYKVAKRGQDVALRCDPISGHVSLFWYQQALGQGPEFLTYFQNEAQLDKSGLPSDRFFAERPEGSVSTLKIQRTQQEDSAVYLCASSFLSGSGETQYFGPGTRLLVL.

The chain couples TRBV5-4 to TRBJ2-5; D perhaps matches TRBD2 (6 bases). The CDR3 length is 17 residues. Germline V CDR1 and CDR2: SGHNT, YYREEE (reference sequence). V lost 10 bases and J lost 4, with 29 bases in between. CDR3 region: CAPLLRGETTGGETQYF. CDR3 DNA: TGTGCCCCCTTATTGAGAGGGGAGACAACCGGGGGAGAGACCCAGTACTTC. Supplemented by reference TRBV5-4 and TRBJ2-5, the full variable domain reads ETGVTQSPTHLIKTRGQQVTLRCSSQSGHNTVSWYQQALGQGPQFIFQYYREEENGRGNFPPRFSGLQFPNYSSELNVNALELDDSALYLCAPLLRGETTGGETQYFGPGTRLLVL.

This chain joins TRBV5-4 and TRBJ1-4, with D perhaps TRBD1 (6 bases). The CDR3 loop spans 15 amino acids. Trimming pared 0 bases from V and 4 bases from J, leaving 10 bases between. The V gene's germline CDR1 is SGHNT and CDR2 YYREEE (reference sequence). This CDR3 reads CASSLARGSNEKLFF. CDR3 DNA sequence: TGTGCCAGCAGCTTGGCCAGGGGCAGTAATGAAAAACTGTTTTTT.

This CDR3 is CASSQGSGRFTYEQYF. CDR3 coding DNA: TGCGCCAGCAGCCAAGGTAGCGGGAGATTCACCTACGAGCAGTACTTC. This sequence joins TRBV4-3 and TRBJ2-7; the match to TRBD2 covers 9 bases. The CDR3 has 16 amino acids. Unmatched junction bases numbered 6, after V lost 1 base and J lost 2 bases. CDR1 is LGHNA and CDR2 is YSLEER in the germline V gene.

This chain uses TRBV4-2 with TRBJ1-1; 7 bases are a match to TRBD1. V was clipped by 0 bases and J by 0 bases; unmatched bases: 4. CDR3 length: 16 residues. Germline assignment: CDR1 LGHNA and CDR2 YNFKEQ. The CDR3 is CASSQDTTGLNTEAFF. The CDR3 nucleotides are TGTGCCAGCAGCCAAGATACGACAGGGCTGAACACTGAAGCTTTCTTT.

This rearrangement joins TRBV28 to TRBJ1-4, with 7 bases lining up with TRBD1. From germline, CDR1 is MDHEN and CDR2 SYDVKM. J gave up 6 bases and V 5 bases, and 9 bases lay outside the gene matches. The CDR3 spans 15 residues. For the CDR3, the DNA is TGTGCCAGCAGTGCCCCGGGACAGACCTATGAAAAACTGTTTTTT. Encoded protein: CASSAPGQTYEKLFF.

The chain links TRBV7-2 to TRBJ1-2; TRBD1 aligns across 9 bases. After removal of 5 bases from V and 5 bases from J, the junction contained 6 bases not matched to a gene. The CDR3 runs 14 residues. CDR1 SGHTA and CDR2 FQGNSA come from the germline V gene. CDR3 loop: CASSPGQGWYGYTF. The DNA of the CDR3 is TGTGCCAGCAGCCCTGGACAGGGGTGGTATGGCTACACCTTC.